The 5 T cell receptor beta chains reported below all come from one sample, sequenced in a study of blood T cell repertoires in COVID-19. TCRdb's table, derived via immunoSEQ multiplex PCR, lists solely in-frame clones and lacks some. Seen here are about 260,000 clones, 80% to 90% observed once, and the top ten hold over 2%. Material for sequencing was PBMCs or T cells enriched from blood (not recorded which). These receptors were obtained from a woman between 18 and 29 years old who had recovered from COVID-19.

The chain has TRBV5-4 and TRBJ2-3; 11 bases align to TRBD2. Germline CDR1 is SGHNT and CDR2 is YYREEE (reference sequence). The V segment lost 5 bases and the J segment 5 bases; nucleotides outside the gene matches: 13. The CDR3 extends over 17 amino acids. DNA for the CDR3: TGTGCCAGCAGTAGCGGGGGGGCGGTTCTCCTTAGAGATACGCAGTATTTT. Translating gives CASSSGGAVLLRDTQYF.

This clone came up once. This chain links TRBV12-5 with TRBJ2-7, with 7 bases fitting TRBD1. This CDR3 is built from 15 residues. V lost 1 base and J lost 3; bases outside the gene matches: 6. Germline V gene sequence: CDR1 LGHNT, CDR2 FRNRAP. In DNA, the CDR3 is TGTGCTAGTGGTTTGGATGACAGGGAATTCTACGAGCAGTACTTC. Amino acid sequence: CASGLDDREFYEQYF.

This clone turned up a few times. This chain links TRBV5-4 with TRBJ2-1, with unresolved D. The CDR3 loop spans 15 amino acids. Trimming stripped 0 bases from V and 3 bases from J, with 10 bases between. Looked up from germline, CDR1 is SGHNT and CDR2 is YYREEE (reference sequence). The CDR3 nucleotides read TGTGCCAGCAGCTTGGAAGACGCTAGCTACAATGAGCAGTTCTTC. Protein product: CASSLEDASYNEQFF.

The chain uses TRBV30 and TRBJ1-2, with 7 bases lining up with TRBD1. The CDR3 spans 15 residues. Germline CDR1 is GTSNPN and CDR2 is SVGIG (reference sequence). Trimming removed 2 bases from V and 2 bases from J; junction bases left unmatched: 8. The CDR3 coding sequence is TGTGCCTGGAGTCCCGGACAGGTGAACAACTATGGCTACACCTTC. Its translation: CAWSPGQVNNYGYTF.

The CDR3 DNA follows: TGCGCCAGCAGCTTAACAGGGCCTGGAAACACCATATATTTT. Amino acids: CASSLTGPGNTIYF. This chain uses TRBV5-1 with TRBJ1-3; tentative D call: TRBD1 (6 bases). This CDR3 has 14 amino acids. Trimming pared 2 bases from V and 2 bases from J, leaving 8 bases between. CDR1 and CDR2 from the germline V gene are SGHRS and YFSETQ.